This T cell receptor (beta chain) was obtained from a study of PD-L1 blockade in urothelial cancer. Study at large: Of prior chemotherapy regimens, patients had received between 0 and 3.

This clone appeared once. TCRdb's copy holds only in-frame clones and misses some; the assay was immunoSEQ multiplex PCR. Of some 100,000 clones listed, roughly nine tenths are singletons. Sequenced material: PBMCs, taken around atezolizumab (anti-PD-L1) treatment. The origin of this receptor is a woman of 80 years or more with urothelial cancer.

CDR3 in amino acids: CSARIGPDQHF. The CDR3 region has the DNA TGCAGTGCTAGAATTGGGCCCGATCAGCATTTT. The gene calls are TRBV20-1 and TRBJ1-5; D is unclear. This CDR3 comprises 11 residues. V was cut by 2 bases and J by 13 bases, with 12 bases left in between. The V gene's germline CDR1 is DFQATT and CDR2 SNEGSKA (reference sequence).